Listed below are T cell receptor beta chains from one sample, sequenced in a study of T cells in Graves' hyperthyroidism and ophthalmopathy. Each CDR3 protein is one row after TCRdb ran MiXCR on the multiplex PCR reads. The data contain 450,000 to 550,000 distinct CDR3 sequences, around a quarter of them singletons. The sample was blood. The receptors originated from a woman between 25 and 40 years old with Graves' ophthalmopathy. Each CDR3 is given with its conserved first and last residue. The D gene is left open where the match is weak. Clone size is shown for a subset of rows, as once, few, many or a class of expanded clone.

d_gene: -
v_gene: TRBV6-5
abundance: many
j_gene: TRBJ1-1
CDR3aa: CASSYPRGTEAFF
CDR3nt: TGTGCCAGCAGTTACCCAAGGGGGACTGAAGCTTTCTTT

d_gene: -
v_gene: TRBV6-2/TRBV6-3
abundance: many
j_gene: TRBJ1-5
CDR3aa: CASSFSGLQPQHF
CDR3nt: TGTGCCAGCAGTTTCTCAGGGCTTCAGCCCCAGCATTTT

d_gene: TRBD1
v_gene: TRBV18
abundance: few
j_gene: TRBJ2-3
CDR3aa: CASSPGTGPDTQYF
CDR3nt: TGTGCCAGCTCACCCGGGACAGGTCCAGATACGCAGTATTTT

d_gene: TRBD1
v_gene: TRBV10-3
abundance: few
j_gene: TRBJ1-2
CDR3aa: CAISESTGGYGYTF
CDR3nt: TGTGCCATCAGTGAGTCGACAGGGGGCTATGGCTACACCTTC

d_gene: -
v_gene: TRBV15
abundance: -
j_gene: TRBJ2-5
CDR3aa: CATSRTSVGAETQYF
CDR3nt: TGTGCCACCAGCAGGACTTCCGTTGGCGCGGAGACCCAGTACTTC

d_gene: TRBD1
v_gene: TRBV28
abundance: -
j_gene: TRBJ1-1
CDR3aa: CASSLWTGKNTEAFF
CDR3nt: TGTGCCAGCAGTTTATGGACAGGGAAGAACACTGAAGCTTTCTTT

d_gene: -
v_gene: TRBV12-5
abundance: -
j_gene: TRBJ1-1
CDR3aa: CASGLAKGQGLNTEAFF
CDR3nt: TGTGCTAGTGGTTTGGCGAAGGGCCAGGGATTGAACACTGAAGCTTTCTTT

d_gene: -
v_gene: TRBV11-3
abundance: many
j_gene: TRBJ2-2
CDR3aa: CASSPTRTGELFF
CDR3nt: TGTGCCAGCAGCCCGACTAGGACCGGGGAGCTGTTTTTT

d_gene: -
v_gene: TRBV6-1
abundance: few
j_gene: TRBJ2-2
CDR3aa: CASSETFNTGELFF
CDR3nt: TGTGCCAGCAGTGAGACTTTCAACACCGGGGAGCTGTTTTTT

d_gene: TRBD2
v_gene: TRBV15
abundance: -
j_gene: TRBJ2-7
CDR3aa: CATSSFAGEEQYF
CDR3nt: TGTGCCACCAGCAGTTTCGCGGGGGAAGAGCAGTACTTC

d_gene: -
v_gene: TRBV20-1
abundance: -
j_gene: TRBJ2-7
CDR3aa: CSARVGGPYEQYF
CDR3nt: TGCAGTGCTAGAGTCGGGGGACCCTACGAGCAGTACTTC

d_gene: -
v_gene: TRBV28
abundance: -
j_gene: TRBJ1-3
CDR3aa: CASIKQSSGNTIYF
CDR3nt: TGTGCCAGCATCAAGCAGAGCTCTGGAAACACCATATATTTT

d_gene: -
v_gene: TRBV2
abundance: many
j_gene: TRBJ1-5
CDR3aa: CASSVWANQPQHF
CDR3nt: TGTGCCAGCAGTGTTTGGGCCAATCAGCCCCAGCATTTT

d_gene: -
v_gene: TRBV5-1
abundance: -
j_gene: TRBJ2-7
CDR3aa: CASSPAQSSYEQYF
CDR3nt: TGCGCCAGCAGCCCCGCTCAGAGCTCCTACGAGCAGTACTTC

d_gene: -
v_gene: TRBV7-2
abundance: once
j_gene: TRBJ2-7
CDR3aa: CASSLMDMPTWEQYF
CDR3nt: TGTGCCAGCAGCTTAATGGACATGCCGACCTGGGAGCAGTACTTC

d_gene: -
v_gene: TRBV7-2
abundance: few
j_gene: TRBJ1-1
CDR3aa: CASSLVGRGGTEAFF
CDR3nt: TGTGCCAGCAGCTTAGTAGGAAGGGGTGGGACTGAAGCTTTCTTT

d_gene: -
v_gene: TRBV19
abundance: -
j_gene: TRBJ2-5
CDR3aa: CASSPGISQETQYF
CDR3nt: TGTGCCAGTAGTCCGGGGATTTCACAAGAGACCCAGTACTTC

d_gene: TRBD1
v_gene: TRBV25-1
abundance: many
j_gene: TRBJ1-1
CDR3aa: CASSELGQGKNTEAFF
CDR3nt: TGTGCCAGCAGTGAACTCGGACAGGGGAAAAACACTGAAGCTTTCTTT

d_gene: TRBD1
v_gene: TRBV6-1
abundance: many
j_gene: TRBJ2-5
CDR3aa: CARQDRVAEETQYF
CDR3nt: TGTGCCAGACAGGACAGGGTGGCCGAAGAGACCCAGTACTTC

d_gene: TRBD2
v_gene: TRBV28
abundance: many
j_gene: TRBJ2-5
CDR3aa: CASASGGVETQYF
CDR3nt: TGTGCCAGCGCCTCTGGGGGGGTGGAGACCCAGTACTTC